A single sample is the source of the 6 T cell receptor beta chains below, sequenced in a study of control samples from healthy donors and cancer patients. The repertoire was sequenced with immunoSEQ multiplex PCR; TCRdb's copy has only in-frame clones and lacks some. Among 70,000 to 75,000 clones listed, approximately 84% were seen once. Sample: blood. The receptors derive from a woman in her forties or fifties in good health.

This chain joins TRBV28 and TRBJ1-2, with TRBD1 matching over 8 bases. CDR1 is MDHEN, CDR2 SYDVKM, per germline. This CDR3 region has 17 residues. J was trimmed by 5 bases and V by 6 bases; bases with no gene match: 17. The CDR3 here is CASRSLAGSGGYYGYTF. In DNA form, the CDR3 reads TGTGCCAGCAGATCCCTAGCCGGGTCAGGGGGCTATTATGGCTACACCTTC.

This rearrangement joins TRBV19 to TRBJ2-7, with 10 bases that match TRBD2. Germline lookup yields CDR1 LNHDA and CDR2 SQIVND (reference sequence). The junction had 4 bases not matched to a gene; V was cut back by 5 bases and J by 6 bases. This CDR3 has 13 residues. CDR3 coding DNA: TGTGCCAGTAGTTCCCTAGCGGGAGTCGAGCAGTACTTC. Translating gives CASSSLAGVEQYF.

This chain connects TRBV7-2 to TRBJ2-3; D gene ambiguous. V lost 5 bases, J lost 2 bases, and 8 bases lay in between. The germline V gene has CDR1 SGHTA and CDR2 FQGNSA. This CDR3 spans 13 amino acids. The CDR3 nucleotides read TGTGCCAGCAGCCTACCCACCACAGATACGCAGTATTTT. Its translation is CASSLPTTDTQYF.

The V call is TRBV28, the J call TRBJ2-7; 7 bases align to TRBD2. Germline V CDR1 and CDR2: MDHEN, SYDVKM. This CDR3 has 16 amino acids. Unmatched junction bases numbered 12, after V lost 6 bases and J lost 1 base. CDR3 amino acids: CASSDLAEGSSYEQYF. CDR3 nucleotides: TGTGCCAGCAGCGATCTAGCGGAGGGGTCATCCTACGAGCAGTACTTC.

The chain uses TRBV6-5 and TRBJ2-2; maybe TRBD2 (5 bases). Per germline, CDR1 MNHEY and CDR2 SVGAGI. V was shortened by 6 bases and J by 7 bases, with 15 bases between the two germline ends. This CDR3 has 14 residues. The DNA for the CDR3 is TGTGCCAGCAGCGCTTCGGCGGACTTCGGGGAGCTGTTTTTT. Translated: CASSASADFGELFF.

The chain uses TRBV28 and TRBJ1-4; TRBD1 matches 7 bases. Trimming at V came to 2 bases and at J to 4 bases, leaving 7 bases not matched to a gene. The CDR3 contains 16 residues. Germline CDR1 MDHEN, CDR2 SYDVKM. The CDR3 DNA reads as TGTGCCAGCAGTTTAAGGGGGCAGGGGGATAATGAAAAACTGTTTTTT. Protein product: CASSLRGQGDNEKLFF. Full variable domain (outside the CDR3, taken from reference TRBV28 and TRBJ1-4): DVKVTQSSRYLVKRTGEKVFLECVQDMDHENMFWYRQDPGLGLRLIYFSYDVKMKEKGDIPEGYSVSREKKERFSLILESASTNQTSMYLCASSLRGQGDNEKLFFGSGTQLSVL.